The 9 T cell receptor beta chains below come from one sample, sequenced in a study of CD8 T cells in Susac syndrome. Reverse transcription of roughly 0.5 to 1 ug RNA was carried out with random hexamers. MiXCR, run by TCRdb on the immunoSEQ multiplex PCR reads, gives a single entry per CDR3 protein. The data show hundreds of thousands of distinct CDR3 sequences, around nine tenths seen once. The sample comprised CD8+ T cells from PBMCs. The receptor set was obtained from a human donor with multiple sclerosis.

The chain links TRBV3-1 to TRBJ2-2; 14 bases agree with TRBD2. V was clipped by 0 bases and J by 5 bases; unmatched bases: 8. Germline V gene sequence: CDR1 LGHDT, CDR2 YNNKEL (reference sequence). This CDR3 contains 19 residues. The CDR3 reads CASSQDRGTSGRGTGELFF. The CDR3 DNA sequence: TGTGCCAGCAGCCAAGATCGCGGGACTAGCGGGAGAGGTACCGGGGAGCTGTTTTTT.

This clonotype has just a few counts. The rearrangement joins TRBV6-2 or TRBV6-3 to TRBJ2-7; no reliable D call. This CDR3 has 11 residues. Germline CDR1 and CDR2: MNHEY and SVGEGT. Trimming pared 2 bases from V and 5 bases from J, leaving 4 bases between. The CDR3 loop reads CASSYTHEQYF. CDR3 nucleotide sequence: TGTGCCAGCAGTTACACACACGAGCAGTACTTC.

The CDR3 loop reads CASSLVDRRTDTQYF. In nucleotides, the CDR3 is TGTGCCAGCAGCTTAGTTGACAGGCGCACAGATACGCAGTATTTT. The gene calls are TRBV7-2 and TRBJ2-3, with TRBD1 as a possible D gene (6 bases). Germline loops: CDR1 SGHTA, CDR2 FQGNSA. This CDR3 contains 15 residues. The V and J ends lost 1 base and 1 base respectively, with 9 bases between them.

The CDR3: CASRDRTNRNEQFF. CDR3 DNA sequence: TGTGCCAGCAGGGACCGGACAAATAGGAATGAGCAGTTCTTC. This sequence joins TRBV11-2 and TRBJ2-1; possibly TRBD1 for D (5 bases). The V gene's germline CDR1 is SGHAT and CDR2 FQNNGV. The ends were cut back, 6 bases at V and 7 bases at J, with 16 bases in the middle. The CDR3 has 14 residues.

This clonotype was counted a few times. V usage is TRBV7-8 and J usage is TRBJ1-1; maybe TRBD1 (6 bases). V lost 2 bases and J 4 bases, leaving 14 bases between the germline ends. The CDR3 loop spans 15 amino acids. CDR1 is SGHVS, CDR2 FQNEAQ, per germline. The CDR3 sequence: CASSLSQGRSTEAFF. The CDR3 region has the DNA TGTGCCAGCAGCTTATCTCAGGGGCGAAGCACTGAAGCTTTCTTT.

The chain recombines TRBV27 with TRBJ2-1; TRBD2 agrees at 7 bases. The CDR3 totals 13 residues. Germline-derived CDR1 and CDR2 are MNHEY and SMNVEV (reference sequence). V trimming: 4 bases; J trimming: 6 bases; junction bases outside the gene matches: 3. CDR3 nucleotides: TGTGCCAGCAGTTGGACTAGGACCAATGAGCAGTTCTTC. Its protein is CASSWTRTNEQFF.

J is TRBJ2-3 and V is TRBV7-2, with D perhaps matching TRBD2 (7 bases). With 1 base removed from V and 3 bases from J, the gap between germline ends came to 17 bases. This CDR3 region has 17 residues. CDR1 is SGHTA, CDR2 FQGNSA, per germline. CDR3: CASSLVLGGALTDTQYF. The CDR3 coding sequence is TGTGCCAGCAGCTTAGTTTTGGGGGGGGCCCTTACAGATACGCAGTATTTT.

The CDR3 here is CASSPHHAIRFF. The CDR3 DNA reads as TGTGCCAGCAGCCCCCATCACGCAATCCGGTTCTTC. The chain carries TRBV27 and TRBJ2-1; D gene uncertain. CDR1 and CDR2 from the germline V gene are MNHEY and SMNVEV (reference sequence). CDR3 length: 12 amino acids. V shed 6 bases and J shed 15 bases, with 18 bases lying between them.

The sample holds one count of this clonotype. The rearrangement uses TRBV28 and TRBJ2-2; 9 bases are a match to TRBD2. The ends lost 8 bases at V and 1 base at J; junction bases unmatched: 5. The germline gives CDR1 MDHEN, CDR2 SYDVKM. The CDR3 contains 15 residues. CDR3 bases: TGTGCCAGCGGAACTAGCGGGCTGAACACCGGGGAGCTGTTTTTT. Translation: CASGTSGLNTGELFF.